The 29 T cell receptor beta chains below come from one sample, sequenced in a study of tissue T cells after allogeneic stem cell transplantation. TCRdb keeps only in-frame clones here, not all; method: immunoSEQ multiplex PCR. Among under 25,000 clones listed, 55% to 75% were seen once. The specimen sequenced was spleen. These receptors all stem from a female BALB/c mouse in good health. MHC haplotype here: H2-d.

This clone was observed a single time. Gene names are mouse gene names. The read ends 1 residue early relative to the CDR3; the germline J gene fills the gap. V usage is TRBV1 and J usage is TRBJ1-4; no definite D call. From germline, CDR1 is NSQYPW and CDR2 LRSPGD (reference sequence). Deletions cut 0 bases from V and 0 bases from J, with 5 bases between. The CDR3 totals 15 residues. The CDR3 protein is CTCSAEPISNERLFF. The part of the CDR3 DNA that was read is TGCACCTGCAGTGCAGAACCAATTTCCAACGAAAGATTATTT.

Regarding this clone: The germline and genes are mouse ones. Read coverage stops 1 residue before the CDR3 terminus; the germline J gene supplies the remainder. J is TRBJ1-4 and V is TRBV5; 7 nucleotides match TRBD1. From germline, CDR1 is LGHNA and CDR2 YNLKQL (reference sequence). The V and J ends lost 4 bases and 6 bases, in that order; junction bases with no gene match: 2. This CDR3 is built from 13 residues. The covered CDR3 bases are TGTGCCAGCAGCCCCACAGGGGACGAAAGATTATTT. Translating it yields CASSPTGDERLF. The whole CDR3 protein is CASSPTGDERLFF.

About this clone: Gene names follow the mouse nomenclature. The DNA read from the CDR3 is TGTGCCAGCAGTGATGGACAGGGGGCAGAAACGCTGTAT. Its translation is CASSDGQGAETLY. The CDR3 as a whole reads CASSDGQGAETLYF. The J gene is TRBJ2-3, the V gene TRBV13-3, with 8 nucleotides matching TRBD1. The read terminates 1 residue ahead of where the CDR3 ends, so the germline J gene completes it. The CDR3 runs to 14 residues. Trimming removed 0 bases from V and 3 bases from J; junction bases left unmatched: 0. Germline V lookup: CDR1 NNHDY, CDR2 SYVADS.

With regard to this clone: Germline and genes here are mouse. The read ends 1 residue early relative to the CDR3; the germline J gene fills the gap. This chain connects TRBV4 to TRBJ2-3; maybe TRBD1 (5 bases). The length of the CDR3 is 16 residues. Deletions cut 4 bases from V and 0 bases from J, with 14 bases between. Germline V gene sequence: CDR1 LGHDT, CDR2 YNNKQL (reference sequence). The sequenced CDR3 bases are TGTGCCAGCAGCTCCCCGGACACTTCTAGTGCAGAAACGCTGTAT. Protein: CASSSPDTSSAETLY. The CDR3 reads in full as CASSSPDTSSAETLYF.

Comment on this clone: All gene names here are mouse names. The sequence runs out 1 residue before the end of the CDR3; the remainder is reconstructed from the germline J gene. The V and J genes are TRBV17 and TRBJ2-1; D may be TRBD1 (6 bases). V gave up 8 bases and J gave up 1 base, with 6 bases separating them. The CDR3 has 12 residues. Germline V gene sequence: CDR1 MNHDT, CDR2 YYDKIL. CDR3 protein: CASQGNYAEQFF. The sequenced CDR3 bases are TGTGCTAGCCAGGGGAACTATGCTGAGCAGTTC.

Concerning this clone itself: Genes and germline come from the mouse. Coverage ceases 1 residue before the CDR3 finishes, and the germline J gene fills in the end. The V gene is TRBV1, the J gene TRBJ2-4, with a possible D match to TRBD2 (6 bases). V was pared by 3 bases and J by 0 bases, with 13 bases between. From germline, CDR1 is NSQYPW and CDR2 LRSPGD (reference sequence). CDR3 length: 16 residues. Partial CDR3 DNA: TGCACCTGCAGTGCTAATCTGGGGTCTAGTCAAAACACCTTGTAC. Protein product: CTCSANLGSSQNTLY. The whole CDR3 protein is CTCSANLGSSQNTLYF.

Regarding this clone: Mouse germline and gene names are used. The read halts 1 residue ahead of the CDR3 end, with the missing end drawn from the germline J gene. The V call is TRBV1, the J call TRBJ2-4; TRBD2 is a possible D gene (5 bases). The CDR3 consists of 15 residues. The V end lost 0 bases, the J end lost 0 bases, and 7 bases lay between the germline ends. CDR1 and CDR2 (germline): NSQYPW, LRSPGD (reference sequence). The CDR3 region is CTCSADWTSQNTLYF. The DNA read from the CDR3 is TGCACCTGCAGTGCAGACTGGACTAGTCAAAACACCTTGTAC.

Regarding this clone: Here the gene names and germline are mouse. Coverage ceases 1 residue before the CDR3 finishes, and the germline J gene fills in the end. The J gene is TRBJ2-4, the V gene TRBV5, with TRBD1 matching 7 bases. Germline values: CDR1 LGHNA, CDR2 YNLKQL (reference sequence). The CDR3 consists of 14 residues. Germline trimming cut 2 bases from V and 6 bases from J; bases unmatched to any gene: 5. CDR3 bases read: TGTGCCAGCAGCCAATACAGGGGAGGGAACACCTTGTAC. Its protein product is CASSQYRGGNTLY. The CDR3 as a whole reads CASSQYRGGNTLYF.

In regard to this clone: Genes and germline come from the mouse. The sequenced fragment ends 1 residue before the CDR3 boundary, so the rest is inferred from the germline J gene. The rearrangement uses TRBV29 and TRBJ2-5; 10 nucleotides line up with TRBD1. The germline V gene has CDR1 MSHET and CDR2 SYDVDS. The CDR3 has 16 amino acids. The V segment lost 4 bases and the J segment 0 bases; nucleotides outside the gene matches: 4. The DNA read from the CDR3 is TGTGCTAGCAGTTGGGGGACAGGGGCTAACCAAGACACCCAGTAC. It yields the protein CASSWGTGANQDTQY. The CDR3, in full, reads CASSWGTGANQDTQYF. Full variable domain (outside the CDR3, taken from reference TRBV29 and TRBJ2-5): DMKVTQMPRYLIKRMGENVLLECGQDMSHETMYWYRQDPGLGLQLIYISYDVDSNSEGDIPKGYRVSRKKREHFSLILDSAKTNQTSVYFCASSWGTGANQDTQYFGPGTRLLVL.

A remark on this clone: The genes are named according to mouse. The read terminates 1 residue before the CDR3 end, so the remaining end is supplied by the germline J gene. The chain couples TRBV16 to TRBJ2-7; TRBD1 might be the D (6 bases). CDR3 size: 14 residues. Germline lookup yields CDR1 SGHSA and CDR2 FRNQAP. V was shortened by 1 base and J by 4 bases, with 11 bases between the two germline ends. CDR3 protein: CASSLGGQKYEQYF. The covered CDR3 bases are TGTGCAAGCAGCTTAGGGGGACAAAAATATGAACAGTAC.

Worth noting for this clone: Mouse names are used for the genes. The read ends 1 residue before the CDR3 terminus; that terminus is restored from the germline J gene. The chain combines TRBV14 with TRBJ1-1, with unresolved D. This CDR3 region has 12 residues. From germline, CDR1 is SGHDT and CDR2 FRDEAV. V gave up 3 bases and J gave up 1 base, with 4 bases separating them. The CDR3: CASSSKNTEVFF. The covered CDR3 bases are TGTGCCAGCAGTTCCAAAAACACAGAAGTCTTC.

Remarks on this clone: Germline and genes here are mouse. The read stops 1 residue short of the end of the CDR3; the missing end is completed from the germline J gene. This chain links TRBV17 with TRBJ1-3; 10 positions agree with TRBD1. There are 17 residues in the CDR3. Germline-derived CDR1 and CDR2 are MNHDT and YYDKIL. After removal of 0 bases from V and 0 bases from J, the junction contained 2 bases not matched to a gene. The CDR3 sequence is CASSREGTGDSGNTLYF. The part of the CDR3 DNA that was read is TGTGCTAGCAGTAGAGAGGGGACAGGGGATTCTGGAAATACGCTCTAT.

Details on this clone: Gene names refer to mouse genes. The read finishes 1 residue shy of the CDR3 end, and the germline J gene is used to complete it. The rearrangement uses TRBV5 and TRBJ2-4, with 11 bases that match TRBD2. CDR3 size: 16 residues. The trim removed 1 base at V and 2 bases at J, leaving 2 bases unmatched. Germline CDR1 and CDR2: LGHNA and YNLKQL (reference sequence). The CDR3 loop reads CASSQGTGGFQNTLYF. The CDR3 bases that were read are TGTGCCAGCAGCCAAGGGACTGGGGGGTTTCAAAACACCTTGTAC.

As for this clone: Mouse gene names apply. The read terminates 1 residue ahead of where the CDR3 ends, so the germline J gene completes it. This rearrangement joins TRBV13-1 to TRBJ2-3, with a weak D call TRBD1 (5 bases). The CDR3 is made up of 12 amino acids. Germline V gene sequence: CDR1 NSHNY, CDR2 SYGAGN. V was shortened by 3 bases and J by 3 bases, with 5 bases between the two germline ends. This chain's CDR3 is CASSGTAETLYF. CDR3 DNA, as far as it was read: TGTGCCAGCAGTGGGACAGCAGAAACGCTGTAT.

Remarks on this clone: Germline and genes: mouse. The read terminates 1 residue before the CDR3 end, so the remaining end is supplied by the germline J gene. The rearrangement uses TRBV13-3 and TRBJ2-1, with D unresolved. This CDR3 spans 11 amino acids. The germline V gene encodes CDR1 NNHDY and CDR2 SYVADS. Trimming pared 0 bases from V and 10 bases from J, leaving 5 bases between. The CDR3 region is CASSDAREQFF. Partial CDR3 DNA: TGTGCCAGCAGTGATGCTAGGGAGCAGTTC.

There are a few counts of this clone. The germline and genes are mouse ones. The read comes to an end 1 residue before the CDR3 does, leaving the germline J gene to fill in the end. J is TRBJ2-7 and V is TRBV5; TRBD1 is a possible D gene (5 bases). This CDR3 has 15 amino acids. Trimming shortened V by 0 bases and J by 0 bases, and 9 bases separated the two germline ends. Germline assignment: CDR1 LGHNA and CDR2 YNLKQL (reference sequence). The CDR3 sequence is CASSQDPGSSYEQYF. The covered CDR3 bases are TGTGCCAGCAGCCAAGATCCAGGGAGCTCCTATGAACAGTAC.

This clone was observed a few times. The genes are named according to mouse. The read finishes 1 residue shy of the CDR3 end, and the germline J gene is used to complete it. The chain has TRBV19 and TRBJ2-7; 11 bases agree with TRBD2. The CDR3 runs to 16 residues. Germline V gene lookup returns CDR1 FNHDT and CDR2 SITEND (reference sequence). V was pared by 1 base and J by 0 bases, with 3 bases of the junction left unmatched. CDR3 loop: CASSIRTGGTSYEQYF. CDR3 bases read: TGTGCCAGCAGTATACGGACTGGGGGGACCTCCTATGAACAGTAC.

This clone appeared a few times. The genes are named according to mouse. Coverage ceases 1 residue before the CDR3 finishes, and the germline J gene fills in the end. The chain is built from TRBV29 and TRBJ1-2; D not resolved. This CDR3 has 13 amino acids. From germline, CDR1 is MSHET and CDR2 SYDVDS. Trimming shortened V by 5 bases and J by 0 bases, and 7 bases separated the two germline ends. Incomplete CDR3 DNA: TGTGCTAGCAGTCGGGCCTCAAACTCCGACTACACC. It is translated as CASSRASNSDYT. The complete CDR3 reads CASSRASNSDYTF.

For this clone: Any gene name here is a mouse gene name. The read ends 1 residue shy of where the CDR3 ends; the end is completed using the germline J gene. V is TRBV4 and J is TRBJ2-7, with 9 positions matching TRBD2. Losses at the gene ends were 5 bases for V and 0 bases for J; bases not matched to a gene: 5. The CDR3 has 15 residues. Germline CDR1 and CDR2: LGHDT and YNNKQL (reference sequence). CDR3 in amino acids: CASSRDWVSSYEQYF. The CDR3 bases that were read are TGTGCCAGCAGCCGGGACTGGGTGAGCTCCTATGAACAGTAC.

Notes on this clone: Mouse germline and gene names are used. CDR3 sequence: CTCRPNQDTQYF. The sequenced CDR3 bases are TGCACCTGCAGGCCTAACCAAGACACCCAGTAC. The chain is built from TRBV1 and TRBJ2-5; D unresolved. The read finishes 1 residue shy of the CDR3 end, and the germline J gene is used to complete it. In germline, CDR1 is NSQYPW, CDR2 LRSPGD (reference sequence). Trimming removed 6 bases from V and 0 bases from J, with 4 bases in between. The CDR3 runs to 12 residues.

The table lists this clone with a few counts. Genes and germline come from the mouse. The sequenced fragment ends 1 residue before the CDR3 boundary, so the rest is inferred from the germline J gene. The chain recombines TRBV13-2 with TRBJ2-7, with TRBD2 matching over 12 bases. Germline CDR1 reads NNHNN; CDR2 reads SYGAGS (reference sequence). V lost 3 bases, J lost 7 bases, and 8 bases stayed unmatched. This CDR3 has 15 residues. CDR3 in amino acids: CASGGARLGGREQYF. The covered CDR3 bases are TGTGCCAGCGGTGGAGCTCGACTGGGGGGGCGAGAACAGTAC.

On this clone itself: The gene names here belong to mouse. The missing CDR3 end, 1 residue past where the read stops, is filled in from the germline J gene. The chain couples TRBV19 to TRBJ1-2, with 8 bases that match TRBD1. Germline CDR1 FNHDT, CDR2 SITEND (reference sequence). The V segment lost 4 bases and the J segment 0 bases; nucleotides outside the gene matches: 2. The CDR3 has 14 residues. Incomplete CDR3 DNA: TGTGCCAGCAGTCCAGGGGGCGCAAACTCCGACTACACC. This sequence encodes CASSPGGANSDYT. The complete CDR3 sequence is CASSPGGANSDYTF.

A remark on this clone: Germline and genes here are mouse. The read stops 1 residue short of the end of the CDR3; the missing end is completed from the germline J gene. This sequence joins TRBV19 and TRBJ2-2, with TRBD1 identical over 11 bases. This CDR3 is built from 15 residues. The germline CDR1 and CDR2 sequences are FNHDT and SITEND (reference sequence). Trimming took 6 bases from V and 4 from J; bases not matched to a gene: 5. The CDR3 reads CASTLGQGATGQLYF. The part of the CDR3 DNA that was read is TGTGCCAGCACCCTAGGACAGGGGGCCACCGGGCAGCTCTAC.

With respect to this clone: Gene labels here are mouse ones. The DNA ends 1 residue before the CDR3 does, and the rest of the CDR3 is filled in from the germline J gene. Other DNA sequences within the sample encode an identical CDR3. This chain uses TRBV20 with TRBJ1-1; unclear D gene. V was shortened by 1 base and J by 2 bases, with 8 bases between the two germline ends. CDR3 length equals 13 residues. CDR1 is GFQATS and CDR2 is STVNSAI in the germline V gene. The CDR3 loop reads CGARGAANTEVFF. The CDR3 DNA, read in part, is TGTGGTGCTAGGGGGGCCGCTAACACAGAAGTCTTC.

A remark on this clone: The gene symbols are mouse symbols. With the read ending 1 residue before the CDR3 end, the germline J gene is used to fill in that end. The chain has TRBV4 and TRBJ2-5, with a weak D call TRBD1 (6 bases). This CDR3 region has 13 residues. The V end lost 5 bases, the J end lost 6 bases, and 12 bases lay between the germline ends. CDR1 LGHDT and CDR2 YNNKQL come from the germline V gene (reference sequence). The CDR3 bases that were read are TGTGCCAGCAGCCCGACAGGTGGGGACACCCAGTAC. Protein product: CASSPTGGDTQY. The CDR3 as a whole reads CASSPTGGDTQYF.

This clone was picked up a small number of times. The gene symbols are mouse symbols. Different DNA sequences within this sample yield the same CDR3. The CDR3 loop reads CASGGGLGGRSYEQYF. CDR3 bases read: TGTGCCAGCGGTGGGGGACTGGGGGGGCGCTCCTATGAACAGTAC. The J gene is TRBJ2-7, the V gene TRBV13-2, with 14 bases lining up with TRBD2. The observed sequence ends 1 residue before the CDR3 terminus, with the missing tail filled in from the germline J gene. In germline, CDR1 is NNHNN, CDR2 SYGAGS (reference sequence). The CDR3 runs to 16 residues. V lost 3 bases and J lost 0; bases outside the gene matches: 2.

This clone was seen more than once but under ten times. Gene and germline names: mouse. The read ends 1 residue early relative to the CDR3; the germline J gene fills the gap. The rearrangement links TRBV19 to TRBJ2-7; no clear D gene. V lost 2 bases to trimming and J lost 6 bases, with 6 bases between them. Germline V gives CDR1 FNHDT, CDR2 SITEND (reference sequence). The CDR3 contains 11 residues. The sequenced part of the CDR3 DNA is TGTGCCAGCAGTATCGGGGTTGAACAGTAC. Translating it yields CASSIGVEQY. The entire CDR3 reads CASSIGVEQYF.

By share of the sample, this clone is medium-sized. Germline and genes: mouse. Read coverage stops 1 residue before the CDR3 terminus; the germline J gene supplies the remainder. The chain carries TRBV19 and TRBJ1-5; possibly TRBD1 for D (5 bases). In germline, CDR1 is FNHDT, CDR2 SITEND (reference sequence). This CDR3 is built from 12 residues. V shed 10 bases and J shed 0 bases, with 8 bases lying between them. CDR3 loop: CAARDNNQAPLF. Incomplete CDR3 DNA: TGTGCCGCCAGGGATAACAACCAGGCTCCGCTT.

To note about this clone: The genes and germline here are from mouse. CDR3 DNA (partial): TGTGGTGCTAGGGATCCTGGCTGGCCTAACTATGCTGAGCAGTTC. Amino acids: CGARDPGWPNYAEQF. The entire CDR3 is CGARDPGWPNYAEQFF. The rearrangement links TRBV20 to TRBJ2-1; no reliable D call. Read coverage stops 1 residue before the CDR3 terminus; the germline J gene supplies the remainder. This CDR3 contains 16 residues. Germline V gives CDR1 GFQATS, CDR2 STVNSAI. Trimming took 0 bases from V and 0 from J, leaving 12 bases between them.